This T cell receptor (beta chain) was recorded in a study of T cells in localized non-small cell lung cancer. Broader study findings: Investigators sequenced only a single tumor region, leaving heterogeneity possible. In adjacent lung, a median around 52 of the top 100 tumor clones were found. Greater T cell density in blood accompanied longer overall survival. Maximal T cell clonality occurred in uninvolved adjacent lung, with tumor ranking below it.

In regard to this clone: What it binds is not known.

Repertoires were generated with immunoSEQ multiplex PCR, while TCRdb's copy carries only in-frame clones and drops some. The sample shows 35,000 to 40,000 clones, about 86% of them seen only once. Germline assignment: CDR1 SEHNR and CDR2 FQNEAQ (reference sequence). The CDR3 runs 13 residues. V was trimmed by 2 bases and J by 1 base, leaving 6 bases between them. The source of this sequence is a man between 40 and 70 years old with stage I lung adenocarcinoma. V is TRBV7-9 and J is TRBJ2-7; no clear D gene. The sample was peripheral blood, taken before any cancer treatment. The CDR3 here is CASSLRQSYEQYF. CDR3 sequence (DNA): TGTGCCAGCAGCTTACGCCAGTCCTACGAGCAGTACTTC.